The 3 T cell receptor beta chains listed next were all sequenced from one sample in a study of identifying expanded T cells in peripheral blood. The protocol was immunoSEQ multiplex PCR, while the TCRdb copy is restricted to in-frame clones and leaves out a portion. Of 60,000 to 70,000 clones listed, about 85% are singletons. The sequenced sample was blood. All receptors derive from a person between 18 and 69 years old in good health.

The chain is built from TRBV7-8 and TRBJ2-5, with TRBD1 matching 9 bases. V gave up 3 bases and J gave up 4 bases; unmatched junction bases: 9. Germline CDR1 and CDR2: SGHVS and FQNEAQ. The CDR3 extends over 16 amino acids. The CDR3 is CASSLMAGQGGETQYF. CDR3 nucleotides: TGTGCCAGCAGCTTGATGGCGGGACAGGGAGGAGAGACCCAGTACTTC.

The chain is built from TRBV7-9 and TRBJ1-3, with D tentatively TRBD1 (5 bases). CDR3 size: 15 residues. The V end was cut by 1 base, the J end by 2 bases, with 9 bases between. Germline V gives CDR1 SEHNR, CDR2 FQNEAQ (reference sequence). The CDR3 loop reads CASSLDKGPGNTIYF. The CDR3 coding sequence is TGTGCCAGCAGCTTAGATAAGGGGCCTGGAAACACCATATATTTT.

CDR3 DNA sequence: TGTGCCAGCAGTCGAAGGGGTGGCTACACCTTC. Translation gives CASSRRGGYTF. The chain employs TRBV2 and TRBJ1-2; tentatively, D is TRBD1 (5 bases). The V end was cut by 5 bases, the J end by 7 bases, with 8 bases between. Germline-derived CDR1 and CDR2 are SNHLY and FYNNEI. The CDR3 has 11 amino acids. Combining the CDR3 with reference TRBV2 and TRBJ1-2 gives the whole variable domain EPEVTQTPSHQVTQMGQEVILRCVPISNHLYFYWYRQILGQKVEFLVSFYNNEISEKSEIFDDQFSVERPDGSNFTLKIRSTKLEDSAMYFCASSRRGGYTFGSGTRLTVV.